The 12 T cell receptor beta chains below all came from one sample that was sequenced in a study of OX40 agonist ivuxolimab in advanced cancers. TCRdb's table, derived via immunoSEQ multiplex PCR, lists solely in-frame clones and lacks some. The repertoire holds 45,000 to 70,000 clones, about nine tenths seen once, with roughly 7% in the top ten. The sequencing used CD4+ or CD8+ T cells sorted from blood, collected in a trial of the OX40 agonist ivuxolimab. All receptors come from an adult with an advanced solid tumor such as melanoma, head and neck, liver or kidney cancer.

The chain couples TRBV15 to TRBJ2-2, with TRBD1 matching 10 bases. Germline V lookup: CDR1 LNHNV, CDR2 YYDKDF (reference sequence). Losses at the gene ends were 0 bases for V and 3 bases for J; bases not matched to a gene: 10. The CDR3 has 19 residues. CDR3: CATSRDRGDRGSYTGELFF. The CDR3, as DNA: TGTGCCACCAGCAGAGATCGAGGGGACAGGGGCTCCTACACCGGGGAGCTGTTTTTT.

The V call is TRBV11-3, the J call TRBJ2-1; maybe TRBD2 (5 bases). CDR3 size: 14 residues. In germline, CDR1 is SGHNT, CDR2 YENEEA. The ends were cut back, 3 bases at V and 5 bases at J, with 11 bases in the middle. This CDR3 reads CASSLWGADNEQFF. CDR3 bases: TGTGCCAGCAGCTTGTGGGGAGCGGACAATGAGCAGTTCTTC.

CDR3 sequence: CASSPLPGLGSEQFF. CDR3 sequence (DNA): TGTGCCAGCAGCCCCTTACCGGGACTAGGGTCTGAGCAGTTCTTC. V and J are TRBV6-1 and TRBJ2-1; 8 positions agree with TRBD2. The germline V gene encodes CDR1 MNHNS and CDR2 SASEGT. Trimming at V came to 6 bases and at J to 9 bases, leaving 13 bases not matched to a gene. The CDR3 is 15 residues long.

This clone was detected a few times. Germline is not matched at one junction end, which may reflect a read error. J is TRBJ2-7 and V is TRBV6-5; D is possibly TRBD1 or TRBD2 (5 bases each). The CDR3 runs 15 residues. Per the germline V gene, CDR1 is MNHEY and CDR2 is SVGAGI. CDR3 nucleotides: TGTGCCAGCAGTTACTCTGGGGGACCCTCCTCCGAGCAGTACTTC. This sequence encodes CASSYSGGPSSEQYF.

The V gene is TRBV7-9, the J gene TRBJ2-3; no clear D gene. Trimming removed 5 bases from V and 2 bases from J, with 5 bases in between. Germline V lookup: CDR1 SEHNR, CDR2 FQNEAQ (reference sequence). The CDR3 loop spans 12 amino acids. In nucleotides, the CDR3 is TGTGCCAGCAGCATACTCACAGATACGCAGTATTTT. Translating gives CASSILTDTQYF.

The chain combines TRBV12-5 with TRBJ1-2; D remains unclear. V gave up 0 bases and J gave up 0 bases, with 8 bases separating them. The CDR3 extends over 15 amino acids. CDR1 LGHNT and CDR2 FRNRAP come from the germline V gene. CDR3: CASGLVVGPNYGYTF. CDR3 sequence (DNA): TGTGCTAGTGGTTTGGTAGTCGGACCTAACTATGGCTACACCTTC.

The chain joins TRBV20-1 to TRBJ2-5, with D hard to call. V lost 0 bases, J lost 6 bases, and 5 bases lay in between. The germline V gene has CDR1 DFQATT and CDR2 SNEGSKA (reference sequence). CDR3 length: 11 residues. CDR3: CSARDTKTQYF. CDR3 DNA: TGCAGTGCTAGAGATACGAAGACCCAGTACTTC.

This sequence joins TRBV19 and TRBJ2-2; 7 bases map to TRBD1. Germline assignment: CDR1 LNHDA and CDR2 SQIVND (reference sequence). The CDR3 length is 14 residues. The trim removed 5 bases at V and 1 base at J, leaving 1 base unmatched. The CDR3 reads CASSGDRNTGELFF. The CDR3 DNA reads as TGTGCCAGTAGTGGGGACAGGAACACCGGGGAGCTGTTTTTT.

The J gene is TRBJ1-4, the V gene TRBV28; D is undetermined. Between the trimmed V and J ends, which lost 5 bases and 4 bases, there was a span of 11 bases. There are 14 residues in the CDR3. The germline gives CDR1 MDHEN, CDR2 SYDVKM. CDR3 loop: CASSRIPLNEKLFF. DNA of the CDR3: TGTGCCAGCAGTCGAATTCCCCTTAATGAAAAACTGTTTTTT.

The J gene is TRBJ2-7, the V gene TRBV5-1; TRBD1 agrees at 11 bases. Unmatched junction bases numbered 6, after V lost 2 bases and J lost 2 bases. The CDR3 length is 16 residues. Germline CDR1 SGHRS, CDR2 YFSETQ. CDR3 in DNA: TGCGCCAGCAGCTTAACCGGGACAGGGGGGGCCTACGAGCAGTACTTC. Protein sequence: CASSLTGTGGAYEQYF.

J is TRBJ2-1 and V is TRBV5-4; D is possibly TRBD2 (5 bases). This CDR3 has 17 residues. The germline V gene encodes CDR1 SGHNT and CDR2 YYREEE (reference sequence). V was cut by 1 base and J by 8 bases, with 22 bases left in between. The CDR3 nucleotides read TGTGCCAGCAGCTTGATACTTTTCGGGGTCCGGGCCGATGAGCAGTTCTTC. It yields the protein CASSLILFGVRADEQFF.

V and J are TRBV9 and TRBJ1-4; possible D gene TRBD1, 6 bases. The CDR3 runs to 15 residues. V lost 0 bases, J lost 6 bases, and 12 bases lay in between. From germline, CDR1 is SGDLS and CDR2 YYNGEE. CDR3: CASSVAGRGDEKLFF. CDR3 sequence (DNA): TGTGCCAGCAGCGTAGCTGGCAGGGGAGATGAAAAACTGTTTTTT.